The clone carrying this T cell receptor beta chain was observed once. The antigen is undetermined. The data stem from a study of early T cells in non-severe SARS-CoV-2 infection. Overall study: Sequencing of unsorted whole blood was done on bulk RNA, leaving chains unpaired.

Study-wide results and caveats: Matching with VDJdb favored anti-spike CD8 responses (missing private and CD4 specificities).

CDR3 length equals 19 residues. Germline trimming cut 4 bases from V and 0 bases from J; bases unmatched to any gene: 15. The germline CDR1 and CDR2 sequences are LNHDA and SQIVND (reference sequence). The TCR library protocol attached unique molecular identifiers to the individual cDNA molecules. TCRdb recomputed calls from the 5' RACE reads with MiXCR, one row per CDR3 protein. The sample lists 64,000 or so distinct CDR3 sequences, around an eighth occurring once. This material consisted of whole blood, taken at baseline. The chain links TRBV19 to TRBJ2-5; 9 bases agree with TRBD1. This sequence originates from an adult who was a healthcare worker with PCR-confirmed SARS-CoV-2 infection or an uninfected control (not recorded which). The CDR3 DNA reads TGTGCCAGTAGTACCGGTCTCTTCGACAGGGGGGACTACCAAGAGACCCAGTACTTC. It specifies CASSTGLFDRGDYQETQYF.